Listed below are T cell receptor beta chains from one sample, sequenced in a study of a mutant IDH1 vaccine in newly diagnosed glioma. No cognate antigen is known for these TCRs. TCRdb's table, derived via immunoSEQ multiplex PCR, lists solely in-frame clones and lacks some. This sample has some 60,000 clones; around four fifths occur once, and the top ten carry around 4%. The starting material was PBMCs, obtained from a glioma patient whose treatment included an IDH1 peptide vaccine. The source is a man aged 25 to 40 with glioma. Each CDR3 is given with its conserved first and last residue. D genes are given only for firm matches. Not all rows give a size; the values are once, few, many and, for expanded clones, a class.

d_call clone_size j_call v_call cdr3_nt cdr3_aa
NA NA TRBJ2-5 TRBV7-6 TGTGCCAGCAGCTCTCAGGCCAAAGAGACCCAGTACTTC CASSSQAKETQYF
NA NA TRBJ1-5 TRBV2 TGTGCCAGCAGTGAAGGAAAAGGGGGTATCGATCCGAGCAATCAGCCCCAGCATTTT CASSEGKGGIDPSNQPQHF
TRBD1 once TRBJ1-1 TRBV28 TGTGCCAGCAGTTTTCCGGGACAGGGCCTCATGAACACTGAAGCTTTCTTT CASSFPGQGLMNTEAFF
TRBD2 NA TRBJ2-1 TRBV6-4 TGTGCCAGCAGTGACTCGATACGAGCGGGGTCCTACAATGAGCAGTTCTTC CASSDSIRAGSYNEQFF
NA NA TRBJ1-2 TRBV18 TGTGCCAGCACTGGAGCAGACTATGGCTACACCTTC CASTGADYGYTF
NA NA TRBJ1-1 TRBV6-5 TGTGCCAGCAGTTACCAAGGGAACACTGAAGCTTTCTTT CASSYQGNTEAFF
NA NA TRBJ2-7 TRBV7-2 TGTGCCAGCAGCTTAAGTGACATGAGCTCCTACGAGCAGTACTTC CASSLSDMSSYEQYF
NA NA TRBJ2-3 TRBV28 TGTGCCAGCAAGACCGGGCCTCCGTACACAGATACGCAGTATTTT CASKTGPPYTDTQYF
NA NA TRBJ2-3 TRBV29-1 TGCAGCGTGGCCGAGGGGTACGGCACAGATACGCAGTATTTT CSVAEGYGTDTQYF
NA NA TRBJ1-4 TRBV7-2 TGTGCCAGCAGCTTTCCGCGGCGGGCGAAGGGTACTGAAAAACTGTTTTTT CASSFPRRAKGTEKLFF
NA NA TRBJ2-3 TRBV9 TGTGCCAGCAGCGTACAGGGGACCACCACAGATACGCAGTATTTT CASSVQGTTTDTQYF
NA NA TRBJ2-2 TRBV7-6 TGTGTGAGCCGCGGGGACACCGGGGAGCTGTTTTTT CVSRGDTGELFF
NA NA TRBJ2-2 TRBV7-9 TGTGCCAGCAGCTTTTACGGGGGGCCCACCGGGGAGCTGTTTTTT CASSFYGGPTGELFF
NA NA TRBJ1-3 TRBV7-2 TGTGCCAGCAGCTCGTTAGGGGGCTCTGGAAACACCATATATTTT CASSSLGGSGNTIYF
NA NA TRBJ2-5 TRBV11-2 TGTGCCAGCAGCTTAATGGGGGGCCTAGGGAGTAGAGAGACCCAGTACTTC CASSLMGGLGSRETQYF
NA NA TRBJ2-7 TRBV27 TGTGCCAGCAGTTACTCTGGGGTTCTCCGCGAGCAGTACTTC CASSYSGVLREQYF
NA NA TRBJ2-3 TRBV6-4 TGTGCCAGCAGTGGCGGAGGGCCCACAGATACGCAGTATTTT CASSGGGPTDTQYF
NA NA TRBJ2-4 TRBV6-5 TGTGCCAGCAGTTACAACCGGGGGAAAAACATTCAGTACTTC CASSYNRGKNIQYF
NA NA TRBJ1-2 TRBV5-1 TGCGCCAGCAGCCGCCAGGGGCTAAACTATGGCTACACCTTC CASSRQGLNYGYTF
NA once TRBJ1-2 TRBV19 TGTGCCAGTAGTATAGCGACGGATGGCTACACCTTC CASSIATDGYTF
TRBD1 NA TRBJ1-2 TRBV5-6 TGTGCCAGCAGCTTGGAGGGACAGGGCGTTCTAGCTAACTATGGCTACACCTTC CASSLEGQGVLANYGYTF
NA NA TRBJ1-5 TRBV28 TGTGCCAGCAGTTTAACTTATTCAGGGAGCAGACAGCCCCAGCATTTT CASSLTYSGSRQPQHF
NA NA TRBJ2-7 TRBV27 TGTGCCAGCAGTCGCGTCGGGGCGGGGGCTTACGAGCAGTACTTC CASSRVGAGAYEQYF
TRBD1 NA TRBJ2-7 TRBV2 TGTGCCAGCAGTGAGGACAGGCACGCATCCTACGAGCAGTACTTC CASSEDRHASYEQYF
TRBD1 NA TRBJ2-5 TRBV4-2 TGTGCCAGCAGCCAAAGACAGGGGGCGCTCCCCCAAGAGACCCAGTACTTC CASSQRQGALPQETQYF
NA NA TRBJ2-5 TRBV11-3 TGTGCCAGCAGCCGCTGTTTGGGGGTCTGTTTACAAGAGACCCAGTACTTC CASSRCLGVCLQETQYF
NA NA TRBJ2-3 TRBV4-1 TGCGCCAGCAGCCAAGTGGGACACCCAAGCACAGATACGCAGTATTTT CASSQVGHPSTDTQYF
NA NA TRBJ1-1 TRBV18 TGTGCCAGCTCACCACAAAACACAGGGCAGGAGGACACTGAAGCTTTCTTT CASSPQNTGQEDTEAFF
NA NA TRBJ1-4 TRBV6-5 TGTGCCAGCAGTTACTCGCGTTGGGGCCGTGGTGAAAAACTGTTTTTT CASSYSRWGRGEKLFF
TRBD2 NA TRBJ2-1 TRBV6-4 TGTGCCAGCAGTGGGACTAGCGGTGGTGGCGATGAGCAGTTCTTC CASSGTSGGGDEQFF
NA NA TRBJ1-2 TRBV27 TGTGCCAGCAGTCCTACCTCCCAAGACAGCCTAAATGGCTACACCTTC CASSPTSQDSLNGYTF
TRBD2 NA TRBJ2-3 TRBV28 TGTGCCAGCAGTATTGGACTAGCGGAAACAGATACGCAGTATTTT CASSIGLAETDTQYF
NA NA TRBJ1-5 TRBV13 TGTGCCAGCAGCTTAGGGACGGGACGCAATCAGCCCCAGCATTTT CASSLGTGRNQPQHF
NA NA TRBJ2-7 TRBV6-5 TGTGCCAGCAGTTACTCGGAGATATCCTACGAGCAGTACTTC CASSYSEISYEQYF
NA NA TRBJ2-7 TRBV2 TGTGCCAGCAGTGATCAGGGAACAGATTACGAGCAGTACTTC CASSDQGTDYEQYF
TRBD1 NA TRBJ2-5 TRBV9 TGTGCCAGCAGCGCCTCGACAGGGACCCAAGAGACCCAGTACTTC CASSASTGTQETQYF
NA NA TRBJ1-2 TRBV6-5 TGTGCCAGCAGTTACGGCCCTAACTATGGCTACACCTTC CASSYGPNYGYTF
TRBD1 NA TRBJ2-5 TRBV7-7 TGTGCCAGCAGCAAGACAGGGTTAGAGACCCAGTACTTC CASSKTGLETQYF
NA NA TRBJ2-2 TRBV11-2 TGTGCCAGCAGCTCTAACCGGGACGACACCGGGGAGCTGTTTTTT CASSSNRDDTGELFF
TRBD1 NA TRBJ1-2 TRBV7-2 TGTGCCAGCAGCACGGGACAGGGGTTTGGCTACACCTTC CASSTGQGFGYTF
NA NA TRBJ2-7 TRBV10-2 TGCGCCACCTACAAGGGCACCTACGAGCAGTACTTC CATYKGTYEQYF
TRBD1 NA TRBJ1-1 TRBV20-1 TGCAGGGGACAGGGGGGGTCTGAAGCTTTCTTT CRGQGGSEAFF
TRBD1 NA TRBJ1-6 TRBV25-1 TGTGCCAGCAGTGAGGAGTGGACAGGGGATTCACCCCTCCACTTT CASSEEWTGDSPLHF
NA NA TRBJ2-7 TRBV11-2 TGTGCCAGCAGCTCCGGGACGGGCTACGAGCAGTACTTC CASSSGTGYEQYF
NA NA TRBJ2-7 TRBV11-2 TGTGCCAGCAGCTTAGATTTCTACGAGCAGTACTTC CASSLDFYEQYF
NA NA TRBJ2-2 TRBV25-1 TGTGCCAGCAGTAAACAGCAAAACACCGGGGAGCTGTTTTTT CASSKQQNTGELFF
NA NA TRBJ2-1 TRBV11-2 TGTGCCAGCAGCCCCAGTCGGGTATACAATGAGCAGTTCTTC CASSPSRVYNEQFF
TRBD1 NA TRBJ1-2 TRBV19 TGTGCCAGTAGTATTGGGACAGGGGGCACCTATGGCTACACCTTC CASSIGTGGTYGYTF
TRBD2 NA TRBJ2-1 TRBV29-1 TGCAGCGTTGAAGGTCTAGCGGGGGGCTCCTACAATGAGCAGTTCTTC CSVEGLAGGSYNEQFF
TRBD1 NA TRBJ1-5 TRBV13 TGTGCCAGCAGCTTTGGACAGGGGGGTTATAGCAATCAGCCCCAGCATTTT CASSFGQGGYSNQPQHF
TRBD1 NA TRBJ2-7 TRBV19 TGTGCCAGTAGTGGGACAGGGGCTTCCCACGAGCAGTACTTC CASSGTGASHEQYF
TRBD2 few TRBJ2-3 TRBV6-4 TGTGCCAGCAGTGACTCTAGCGGGGGCACAGATACGCAGTATTTT CASSDSSGGTDTQYF
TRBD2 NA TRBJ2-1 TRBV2 TGTGCCAGCAGGCCGGGACTAGCGGGGCAGCAGTTCTTC CASRPGLAGQQFF
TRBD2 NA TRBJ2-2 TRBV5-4 TGTGCCAGCAAGTCCAGCGGGGGAACCGGGGAGCTGTTTTTT CASKSSGGTGELFF
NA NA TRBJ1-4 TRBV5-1 TGCGCCAGCAGCTTGGTGGGAAGTAATGAAAAACTGTTTTTT CASSLVGSNEKLFF
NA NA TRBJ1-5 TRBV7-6 TGTGCCAGCAGCTTAGAAGGGCGTAATAGCAATCAGCCCCAGCATTTT CASSLEGRNSNQPQHF
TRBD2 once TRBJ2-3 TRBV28 TGTGCCAGCACCGATCCGGGACTAGCGGGGGAGTCTAGCACAGATACGCAGTATTTT CASTDPGLAGESSTDTQYF
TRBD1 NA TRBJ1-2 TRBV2 TGTGCCAGCAGCAGGAGGACAGGGGGCCTGGGTGGCTACACCTTC CASSRRTGGLGGYTF
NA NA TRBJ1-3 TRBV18 TGTGCCAGCTCACCAAGTGGGGGCTATGCCACCATATATTTT CASSPSGGYATIYF